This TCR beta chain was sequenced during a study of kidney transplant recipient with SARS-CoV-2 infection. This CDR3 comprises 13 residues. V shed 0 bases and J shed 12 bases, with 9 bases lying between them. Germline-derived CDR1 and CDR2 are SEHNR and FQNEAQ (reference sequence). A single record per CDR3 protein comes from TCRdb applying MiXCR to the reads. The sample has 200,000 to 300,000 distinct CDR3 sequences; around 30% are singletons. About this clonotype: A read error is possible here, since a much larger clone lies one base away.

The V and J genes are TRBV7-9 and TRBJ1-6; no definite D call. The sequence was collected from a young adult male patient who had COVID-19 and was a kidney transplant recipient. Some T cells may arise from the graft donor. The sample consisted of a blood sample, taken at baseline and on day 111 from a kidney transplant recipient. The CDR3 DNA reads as TGTGCCAGCAGCTTAGCCGAGAGTTTACCCCTCCACTTT. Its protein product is CASSLAESLPLHF.